Below are 23 T cell receptor beta chains sequenced from a single sample in a study of OX40 agonist ivuxolimab in advanced cancers. Sequenced by immunoSEQ multiplex PCR; TCRdb stores in-frame clones only, minus some. The table includes about 77,000 clones, 85% to 95% detected once. The sequencing here drew on CD4+ or CD8+ T cells sorted from blood, taken in a trial of the OX40 agonist ivuxolimab. The receptor set was obtained from an adult with an advanced solid tumor such as melanoma, head and neck, liver or kidney cancer.

The V call is TRBV18, the J call TRBJ2-5, with 7 positions matching TRBD1. The CDR3 has 15 amino acids. Germline V lookup: CDR1 KGHSH, CDR2 LQKENI. V gave up 3 bases and J gave up 1 base; unmatched junction bases: 5. The CDR3 spells CASSPNRGLQETQYF. CDR3 nucleotides: TGTGCCAGCTCACCCAATAGGGGGCTCCAAGAGACCCAGTACTTC.

DNA of the CDR3: TGTGCCAGCAGCCCCTACGGGGTTTATGGGGAGACCCAGTACTTC. The encoded protein is CASSPYGVYGETQYF. The gene calls are TRBV14 and TRBJ2-5, with a possible D match to TRBD2 (5 bases). Germline V gene lookup returns CDR1 SGHDN and CDR2 FVKESK. The length of the CDR3 is 15 residues. The V and J ends lost 4 bases and 5 bases respectively, with 17 bases between them.

The chain has TRBV5-6 and TRBJ2-7; TRBD1 agrees at 9 bases. CDR1 SGHDT and CDR2 YYEEEE come from the germline V gene. The CDR3 runs 14 residues. V shed 2 bases, J shed 6 bases, and the junction held 6 bases outside the gene matches. In nucleotides, the CDR3 is TGTGCCAGCAGCTTCAGGACAGGGGAGGGCGAGCAGTACTTC. This encodes CASSFRTGEGEQYF.

This clone has a single count. The V gene is TRBV5-4, the J gene TRBJ2-2, with D tentatively TRBD1 (6 bases). The germline V and J ends were trimmed by 4 bases and 0 bases, with 10 bases remaining between them. The CDR3 totals 15 residues. Germline V gene lookup returns CDR1 SGHNT and CDR2 YYREEE (reference sequence). The CDR3 coding sequence is TGTGCCAGCAGCCCCCAGGGGACGAACACCGGGGAGCTGTTTTTT. Protein product: CASSPQGTNTGELFF.

The chain uses TRBV11-2 and TRBJ2-7, with D perhaps TRBD1 (6 bases). Per the germline V gene, CDR1 is SGHAT and CDR2 is FQNNGV. The V end lost 7 bases, the J end lost 3 bases, and 16 bases lay between the germline ends. CDR3 length equals 14 residues. CDR3 bases: TGTGCCAGCACCCCCACGGACAGTCTCTACGAGCAGTACTTC. Translation gives CASTPTDSLYEQYF.

This sequence joins TRBV7-9 and TRBJ2-3; D not resolved. Trimming removed 5 bases from V and 1 base from J, with 10 bases in between. CDR3 length: 14 residues. Germline V gene sequence: CDR1 SEHNR, CDR2 FQNEAQ (reference sequence). The CDR3 nucleotides read TGTGCCAGCAGCCCCGGAAGCGGCACAGATACGCAGTATTTT. This sequence encodes CASSPGSGTDTQYF.

The gene calls are TRBV14 and TRBJ1-2; TRBD1 aligns across 9 bases. Germline CDR1 and CDR2: SGHDN and FVKESK. Trimming took 0 bases from V and 8 from J; bases not matched to a gene: 13. CDR3 length: 17 residues. This chain's CDR3 is CASSQEGTGRLFGGYTF. In DNA form, the CDR3 reads TGTGCCAGCAGCCAAGAAGGGACAGGGAGACTCTTTGGGGGCTACACCTTC.

The J gene is TRBJ2-1, the V gene TRBV11-2, with 13 bases lining up with TRBD2. The CDR3 has 15 amino acids. The V gene end was trimmed by 5 bases and the J gene end by 9 bases; junction bases not matched to a gene: 7. The V gene's germline CDR1 is SGHAT and CDR2 FQNNGV. The CDR3 spells CASSHSTSGRAEQFF. The CDR3 DNA follows: TGTGCCAGCAGCCACAGCACTAGCGGGAGGGCTGAGCAGTTCTTC.

The rearrangement uses TRBV23-1 and TRBJ1-5; TRBD1 might be the D (6 bases). TRBV23-1 is recorded as an ORF, its role being uncertain. V was shortened by 6 bases and J by 5 bases, with 8 bases between the two germline ends. The length of the CDR3 is 12 residues. CDR3 sequence (DNA): TGCGCCAGCAGGGCAGGGGATCAGCCCCAGCATTTT. It codes for CASRAGDQPQHF.

The rearrangement uses TRBV6-5 and TRBJ1-5; D gene uncertain. Per the germline V gene, CDR1 is MNHEY and CDR2 is SVGAGI. The CDR3 has 15 amino acids. The V end was cut by 6 bases, the J end by 0 bases, with 12 bases between. CDR3 loop: CASRTTGDSNQPQHF. In DNA, the CDR3 is TGTGCCAGCAGAACTACCGGGGATAGCAATCAGCCCCAGCATTTT.

The rearrangement uses TRBV5-6 and TRBJ2-1; TRBD2 agrees at 7 bases. Germline CDR1 SGHDT, CDR2 YYEEEE. V was pared by 3 bases and J by 9 bases, with 9 bases of the junction left unmatched. The CDR3 runs 14 residues. For the CDR3, the DNA is TGTGCCAGCAGCTCCGGACTAGGGCGCGGTGAGCAGTTCTTC. Translation: CASSSGLGRGEQFF. The whole variable domain, filled in from reference TRBV5-6 and TRBJ2-1, reads DAGVTQSPTHLIKTRGQQVTLRCSPKSGHDTVSWYQQALGQGPQFIFQYYEEEERQRGNFPDRFSGHQFPNYSSELNVNALLLGDSALYLCASSSGLGRGEQFFGPGTRLTVL.

V and J are TRBV19 and TRBJ1-5, with 7 bases fitting TRBD1. The junction had 9 bases not matched to a gene; V was cut back by 4 bases and J by 6 bases. Germline CDR1 and CDR2: LNHDA and SQIVND (reference sequence). This CDR3 comprises 15 residues. The CDR3 is CASSKRQGRSQPQHF. In DNA, the CDR3 is TGTGCCAGTAGTAAACGACAGGGCCGAAGTCAGCCCCAGCATTTT. Full variable domain (remainder filled in from reference TRBV19 and TRBJ1-5): DGGITQSPKYLFRKEGQNVTLSCEQNLNHDAMYWYRQDPGQGLRLIYYSQIVNDFQKGDIAEGYSVSREKKESFPLTVTSAQKNPTAFYLCASSKRQGRSQPQHFGDGTRLSIL.

The genes are TRBV27 and TRBJ2-2, with D perhaps TRBD1 (5 bases). V was cut by 6 bases and J by 7 bases, with 15 bases left in between. Germline loops: CDR1 MNHEY, CDR2 SMNVEV (reference sequence). The CDR3 is 14 amino acids. The CDR3 sequence: CASSRGAIIGELFF. Here the CDR3 DNA reads TGTGCCAGCAGCCGTGGGGCAATTATCGGGGAGCTGTTTTTT.

The V call is TRBV2, the J call TRBJ1-2; D remains ambiguous. Trimming took 2 bases from V and 7 from J, leaving 8 bases between them. This CDR3 is 12 amino acids long. Germline assignment: CDR1 SNHLY and CDR2 FYNNEI. The CDR3 DNA follows: TGTGCCAGCAGTGAATCGTTTGTTGGCTACACCTTC. It yields the protein CASSESFVGYTF.

The V call is TRBV19, the J call TRBJ2-7; D is ambiguous. The CDR3 length is 11 residues. Germline lookup yields CDR1 LNHDA and CDR2 SQIVND (reference sequence). Trimming shortened V by 7 bases and J by 6 bases, and 10 bases separated the two germline ends. The DNA for the CDR3 is TGTGCCAGTACCCGAGGCGGCGAGCAGTACTTC. Translated, it gives CASTRGGEQYF.

The chain is built from TRBV28 and TRBJ2-5; D uncertain. Trimming removed 6 bases from V and 0 bases from J, with 2 bases in between. Germline CDR1 is MDHEN and CDR2 is SYDVKM. The CDR3 loop spans 11 amino acids. The CDR3 sequence: CASSYQETQYF. CDR3 coding DNA: TGTGCCAGCAGCTACCAAGAGACCCAGTACTTC. Together with reference TRBV28 and TRBJ2-5, the CDR3 gives the full variable domain: DVKVTQSSRYLVKRTGEKVFLECVQDMDHENMFWYRQDPGLGLRLIYFSYDVKMKEKGDIPEGYSVSREKKERFSLILESASTNQTSMYLCASSYQETQYFGPGTRLLVL.

The chain links TRBV29-1 to TRBJ2-2; D assignment may be TRBD1 or TRBD2 (6 bases each). There are 14 residues in the CDR3. CDR1 and CDR2 (germline): SQVTM, ANQGSEA. With 8 bases removed from V and 1 base from J, the gap between germline ends came to 14 bases. CDR3 sequence: CSTSGALNTGELFF. In DNA form, the CDR3 reads TGCAGCACCTCGGGGGCCTTGAACACCGGGGAGCTGTTTTTT.

This chain connects TRBV5-4 to TRBJ2-7; 7 positions agree with TRBD1. The V gene's germline CDR1 is SGHNT and CDR2 YYREEE (reference sequence). After removal of 1 base from V and 4 bases from J, the junction contained 11 bases not matched to a gene. CDR3 length equals 16 residues. The CDR3 spells CASSLPSGQGVYEQYF. For the CDR3, the DNA is TGTGCCAGCAGCTTGCCTTCAGGGCAGGGGGTATACGAGCAGTACTTC.

V usage is TRBV10-3 and J usage is TRBJ2-6; D is uncertain. The germline CDR1 and CDR2 sequences are ENHRY and SYGVKD. The CDR3 has 13 residues. V was cut by 6 bases and J by 1 base, with 4 bases left in between. CDR3 nucleotide sequence: TGTGCCATCAGGCCATCTGGGGCCAACGTCCTGACTTTC. This gives the protein CAIRPSGANVLTF.

V and J are TRBV11-2 and TRBJ1-1; D uncertain. The CDR3 has 14 residues. The V gene's germline CDR1 is SGHAT and CDR2 FQNNGV. V shed 2 bases and J shed 1 base, with 8 bases lying between them. The CDR3 region is CASSLLPRNTEAFF. As DNA, the CDR3 is TGTGCCAGCAGCTTACTTCCCCGGAACACTGAAGCTTTCTTT.

The chain employs TRBV11-3 and TRBJ2-7; 7 bases agree with TRBD2. The CDR3 is made up of 15 amino acids. Trimming cost V 0 bases and J 2 bases; bases outside gene matches: 4. The germline V gene encodes CDR1 SGHNT and CDR2 YENEEA. The CDR3 coding sequence is TGTGCCAGCAGCTTAGACCAGCGGGGTACCTACGAGCAGTACTTC. Translated, it gives CASSLDQRGTYEQYF.

V is TRBV5-1 and J is TRBJ1-2; possible D gene TRBD1, 5 bases. There are 13 residues in the CDR3. CDR1 SGHRS and CDR2 YFSETQ come from the germline V gene. The ends were cut back, 0 bases at V and 13 bases at J, with 16 bases in the middle. The CDR3 region is CASSLAPTRGSTF. CDR3 bases: TGCGCCAGCAGCTTGGCCCCGACACGGGGGAGCACCTTC.

CDR3 in amino acids: CASSLALAANTGELFF. The CDR3 DNA is TGCGCCAGCAGCTTGGCCCTGGCAGCTAACACCGGGGAGCTGTTTTTT. The chain couples TRBV5-1 to TRBJ2-2; no reliable D call. The V end was cut by 0 bases, the J end by 2 bases, with 11 bases between. The CDR3 totals 16 residues. CDR1 and CDR2 from the germline V gene are SGHRS and YFSETQ.